Following are 8 T cell receptor beta chains from one sample sequenced in a study of CD8 T cells in ankylosing spondylitis. TCRdb re-analysed the 5' RACE reads in MiXCR, keeping a single row per CDR3 protein. Of some 30,000 distinct CDR3 sequences listed, approximately 14% are singletons. The sample consisted of blood. These receptors were collected from a male donor with ankylosing spondylitis or in good health (not recorded which).

This clonotype was detected a few times. The J gene is TRBJ2-2, the V gene TRBV7-2, with D hard to call. Trimming stripped 7 bases from V and 0 bases from J, with 9 bases between. From germline, CDR1 is SGHTA and CDR2 FQGNSA. The CDR3 covers 14 residues. The chain's CDR3 is CASTPLANTGELFF. CDR3 coding DNA: TGTGCCAGCACCCCCTTGGCGAACACCGGGGAGCTGTTTTTT.

This clonotype was found a few times. The gene calls are TRBV28 and TRBJ2-3; tentatively, D is TRBD1 or TRBD2 (5 bases each). Germline V gene lookup returns CDR1 MDHEN and CDR2 SYDVKM. V lost 8 bases and J 1 base, leaving 13 bases between the germline ends. This CDR3 has 14 residues. The CDR3 DNA is TGTGCCAGCTCAGGGAGTTATGGCACAGATACGCAGTATTTT. It encodes CASSGSYGTDTQYF.

This clonotype was picked up a small number of times. The chain combines TRBV5-1 with TRBJ2-2, with a tentative D call TRBD2 (5 bases). Germline CDR1 and CDR2: SGHRS and YFSETQ. The CDR3 sequence is 14 residues long. The V end lost 4 bases, the J end lost 2 bases, and 9 bases lay between the germline ends. CDR3 residues: CASSPGINTGELFF. DNA of the CDR3: TGCGCCAGCAGCCCGGGGATTAACACCGGGGAGCTGTTTTTT.

V and J are TRBV6-1 and TRBJ1-2; D gene unclear. There are 13 residues in the CDR3. With 3 bases removed from V and 4 bases from J, the gap between germline ends came to 9 bases. Germline-derived CDR1 and CDR2 are MNHNS and SASEGT. The CDR3 DNA reads TGTGCCAGCAGTGACACAGTGGGCTATGGCTACACCTTC. As protein: CASSDTVGYGYTF.

J is TRBJ2-3 and V is TRBV5-1; D may be TRBD1 (6 bases). V dropped 4 bases and J dropped 5 bases, with 11 bases sitting between them. This CDR3 region has 13 residues. Germline V gives CDR1 SGHRS, CDR2 YFSETQ. The CDR3 loop is CASSGGGRDTQYF. For the CDR3, the DNA is TGCGCCAGCAGCGGGGGCGGAAGAGATACGCAGTATTTT.

The chain is built from TRBV20-1 and TRBJ2-2, with 8 bases that match TRBD2. After removal of 3 bases from V and 4 bases from J, the junction contained 1 base not matched to a gene. The CDR3 has 13 amino acids. The germline V gene has CDR1 DFQATT and CDR2 SNEGSKA (reference sequence). The CDR3 reads CSASGRGTGELFF. CDR3 sequence (DNA): TGCAGTGCTAGCGGGAGGGGCACCGGGGAGCTGTTTTTT.

This rearrangement joins TRBV7-3 to TRBJ1-2; D remains unclear. The V end was cut by 0 bases, the J end by 4 bases, with 6 bases between. The CDR3 runs to 13 residues. The V gene's germline CDR1 is SGHTA and CDR2 FQGTGA. The CDR3 spells CASSLTGSYGYTF. The CDR3 DNA sequence: TGTGCCAGCAGCTTAACAGGCTCCTATGGCTACACCTTC.

This clonotype was found many times. The rearrangement uses TRBV20-1 and TRBJ2-3, with 8 bases matching TRBD2. V was pared by 5 bases and J by 1 base, with 5 bases of the junction left unmatched. The CDR3 covers 14 residues. Germline V CDR1 and CDR2: DFQATT, SNEGSKA (reference sequence). CDR3 protein: CSAAETSGTDTQYF. The CDR3 DNA reads TGCAGTGCTGCCGAGACTAGCGGCACAGATACGCAGTATTTT.